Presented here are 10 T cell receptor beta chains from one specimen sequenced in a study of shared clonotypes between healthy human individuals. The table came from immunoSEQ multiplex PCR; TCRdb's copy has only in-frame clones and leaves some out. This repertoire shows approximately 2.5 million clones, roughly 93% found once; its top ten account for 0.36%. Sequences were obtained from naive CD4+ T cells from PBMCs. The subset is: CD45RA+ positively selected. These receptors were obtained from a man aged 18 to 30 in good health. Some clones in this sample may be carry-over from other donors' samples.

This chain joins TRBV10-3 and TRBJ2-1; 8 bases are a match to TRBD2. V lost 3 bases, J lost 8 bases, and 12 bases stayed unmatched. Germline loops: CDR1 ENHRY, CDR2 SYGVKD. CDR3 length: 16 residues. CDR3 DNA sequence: TGTGCCATCAGTGACGGGACTAGTGTGGTAGGTCATGAGCAGTTCTTC. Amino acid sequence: CAISDGTSVVGHEQFF.

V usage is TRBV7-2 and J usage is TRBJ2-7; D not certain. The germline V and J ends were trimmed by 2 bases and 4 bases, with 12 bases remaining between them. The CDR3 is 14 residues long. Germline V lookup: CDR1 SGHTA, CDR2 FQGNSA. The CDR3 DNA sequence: TGTGCCAGCAGCTTAATGCCGGAGAATTACGAGCAGTACTTC. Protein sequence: CASSLMPENYEQYF.

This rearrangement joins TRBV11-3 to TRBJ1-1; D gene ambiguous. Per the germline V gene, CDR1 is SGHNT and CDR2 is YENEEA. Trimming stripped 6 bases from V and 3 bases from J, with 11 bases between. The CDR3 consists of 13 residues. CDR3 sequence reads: CASRREGDTEAFF. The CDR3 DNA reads TGTGCCAGCAGACGGGAGGGTGACACTGAAGCTTTCTTT.

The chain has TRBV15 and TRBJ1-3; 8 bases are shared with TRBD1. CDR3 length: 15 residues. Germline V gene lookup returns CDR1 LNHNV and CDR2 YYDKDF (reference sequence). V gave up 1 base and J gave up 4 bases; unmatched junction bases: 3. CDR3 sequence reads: CATSRVRGHGNTIYF. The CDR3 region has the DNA TGTGCCACCAGCAGAGTCAGGGGGCACGGAAACACCATATATTTT. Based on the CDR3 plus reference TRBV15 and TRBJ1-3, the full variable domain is DAMVIQNPRYQVTQFGKPVTLSCSQTLNHNVMYWYQQKSSQAPKLLFHYYDKDFNNEADTPDNFQSRRPNTSFCFLDIRSPGLGDTAMYLCATSRVRGHGNTIYFGEGSWLTVV.

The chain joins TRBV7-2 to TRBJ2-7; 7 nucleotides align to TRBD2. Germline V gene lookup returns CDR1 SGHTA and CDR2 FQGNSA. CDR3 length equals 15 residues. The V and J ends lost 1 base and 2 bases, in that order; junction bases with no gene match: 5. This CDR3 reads CASSLGAGETYEQYF. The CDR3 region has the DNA TGTGCCAGCAGCTTAGGGGCGGGGGAGACCTACGAGCAGTACTTC.

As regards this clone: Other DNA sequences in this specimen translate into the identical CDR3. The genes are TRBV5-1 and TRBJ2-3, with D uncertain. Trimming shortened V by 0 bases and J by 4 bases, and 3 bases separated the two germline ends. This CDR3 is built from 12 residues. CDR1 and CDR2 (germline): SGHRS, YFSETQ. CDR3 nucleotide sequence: TGCGCCAGCAGCTTGGCTTCAGATACGCAGTATTTT. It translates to CASSLASDTQYF. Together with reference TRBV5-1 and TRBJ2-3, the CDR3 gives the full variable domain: KAGVTQTPRYLIKTRGQQVTLSCSPISGHRSVSWYQQTPGQGLQFLFEYFSETQRNKGNFPGRFSGRQFSNSRSEMNVSTLELGDSALYLCASSLASDTQYFGPGTRLTVL.

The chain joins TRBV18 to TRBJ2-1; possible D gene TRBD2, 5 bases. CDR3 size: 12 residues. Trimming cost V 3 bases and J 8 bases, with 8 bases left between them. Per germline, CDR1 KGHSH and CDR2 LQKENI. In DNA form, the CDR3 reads TGTGCCAGCTCACCGGAGGTGGATGAGCAGTTCTTC. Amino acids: CASSPEVDEQFF. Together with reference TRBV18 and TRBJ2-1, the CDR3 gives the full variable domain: NAGVMQNPRHLVRRRGQEARLRCSPMKGHSHVYWYRQLPEEGLKFMVYLQKENIIDESGMPKERFSAEFPKEGPSILRIQQVVRGDSAAYFCASSPEVDEQFFGPGTRLTVL.

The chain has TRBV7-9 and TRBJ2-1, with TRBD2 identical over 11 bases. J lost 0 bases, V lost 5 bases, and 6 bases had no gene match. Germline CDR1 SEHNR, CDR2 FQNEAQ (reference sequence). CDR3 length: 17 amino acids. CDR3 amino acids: CASSPGTSGPSYNEQFF. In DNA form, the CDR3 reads TGTGCCAGCAGCCCCGGGACTAGCGGTCCCTCCTACAATGAGCAGTTCTTC.

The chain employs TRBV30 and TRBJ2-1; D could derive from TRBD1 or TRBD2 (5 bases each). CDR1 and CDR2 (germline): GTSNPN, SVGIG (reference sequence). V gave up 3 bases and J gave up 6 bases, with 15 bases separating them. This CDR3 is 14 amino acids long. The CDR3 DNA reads TGTGCCTGGAGCACCCTCGGGGCTTTCAATGAGCAGTTCTTC. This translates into CAWSTLGAFNEQFF. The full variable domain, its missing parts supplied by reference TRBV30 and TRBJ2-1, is SQTIHQWPATLVQPVGSPLSLECTVEGTSNPNLYWYRQAAGRGLQLLFYSVGIGQISSEVPQNLSASRPQDRQFILSSKKLLLSDSGFYLCAWSTLGAFNEQFFGPGTRLTVL.

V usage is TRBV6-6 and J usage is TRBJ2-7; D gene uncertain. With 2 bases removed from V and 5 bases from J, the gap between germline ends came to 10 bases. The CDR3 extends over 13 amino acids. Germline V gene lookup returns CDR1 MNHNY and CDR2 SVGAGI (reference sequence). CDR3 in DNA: TGTGCCAGCAGTTACAGGGCTGGTGACGAGCAGTACTTC. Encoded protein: CASSYRAGDEQYF.